This T cell receptor (beta chain) was profiled in a study of T-cell reconstitution after alpha-beta-depleted transplantation in children. Preparation of the TCRbeta library was carried out with unique molecular identifiers. TCRdb re-called the PCR reads through MiXCR, storing one row per CDR3 protein. The table lists hundreds of thousands of distinct CDR3 sequences, over 10% of them singletons, with about 2.2% in the top ten. CDR1 is KGHSY and CDR2 is FQNENV in the germline V gene. The germline V and J ends were trimmed by 2 bases and 0 bases, with 11 bases remaining between them. This CDR3 is 16 amino acids long. This clonotype was found a few times.

This rearrangement joins TRBV16 to TRBJ2-1, with TRBD1 as a possible D gene (5 bases). Sequenced here: PBMCs, mostly from graft donor cells, sampled 360 days after TCRalphabeta/CD19-depleted stem cell transplant. The TCR was taken from a male patient aged 10 to 17 who had a stem cell transplant for acute myeloid leukemia, so the T cells may come from the graft donor. The CDR3, as DNA: TGTGCCAGCAGCCAACCAGGGCAGTCCTCCTACAATGAGCAGTTCTTC. It is translated as CASSQPGQSSYNEQFF.